These 10 T cell receptor beta chains were sequenced from one sample in a study of T cells in Graves' hyperthyroidism and ophthalmopathy. RNA transcripts were the template for amplifying TCR beta CDR3 regions. Initially, a first-round RT-PCR of the TCR CDR3 employed the HTBI primer set. TCRdb fed the multiplex PCR reads into MiXCR, producing one record per CDR3 protein. The sample records a few hundred thousand distinct CDR3 sequences, around 46% being singletons. Sequencing used peripheral blood or thyroid tissue (not recorded which). The receptors here all came from a woman between 18 and 29 years old with Graves' hyperthyroidism.

On this clonotype itself: A single base separates this from a much larger clone, so it may be a read error. The gene calls are TRBV12-3 or TRBV12-4 and TRBJ1-2; a possible D gene is TRBD1 (5 bases). The CDR3 is 16 amino acids. The germline V and J ends were trimmed by 6 bases and 3 bases, with 20 bases remaining between them. For the CDR3, the DNA is TGTGCCAGCAGCTCCCAAGGGGCGGGGGAATACTATGGCTACACCTTC. Protein: CASSSQGAGEYYGYTF.

This chain connects TRBV7-8 to TRBJ1-2; D is unclear. The germline CDR1 and CDR2 sequences are SGHVS and FQNEAQ. The CDR3 runs to 13 residues. V lost 5 bases, J lost 6 bases, and 13 bases lay in between. CDR3 coding DNA: TGTGCCAGCAGCGTTGAGGGATCAAATGGCTACACCTTC. It encodes CASSVEGSNGYTF. The full variable domain, its missing parts supplied by reference TRBV7-8 and TRBJ1-2, is GAGVSQSPRYKVAKRGQDVALRCDPISGHVSLFWYQQALGQGPEFLTYFQNEAQLDKSGLPSDRFFAERPEGSVSTLKIQRTQQEDSAVYLCASSVEGSNGYTFGSGTRLTVV.

In this sample, this clonotype turned up many times. Written as DNA, the CDR3 is TGTGCCAGCAGCTTGAGGGGGTCGGAGACCCAGTACTTC. This codes for CASSLRGSETQYF. The chain joins TRBV5-8 to TRBJ2-5; a weak D match, TRBD1 (6 bases). Germline V CDR1 and CDR2: SGHTS, YDEGEE. The CDR3 covers 13 residues. V shed 1 base and J shed 5 bases, with 9 bases lying between them.

The chain has TRBV20-1 and TRBJ2-1, with a tentative D call TRBD1 (5 bases). V lost 4 bases to trimming and J lost 2 bases, with 15 bases between them. The CDR3 consists of 15 residues. The V gene's germline CDR1 is DFQATT and CDR2 SNEGSKA (reference sequence). CDR3 in amino acids: CSANGRTQTYNEQFF. CDR3 DNA sequence: TGCAGTGCTAACGGTCGGACACAAACCTACAATGAGCAGTTCTTC.

In its sample, this clonotype was seen many times. The rearrangement links TRBV5-6 to TRBJ2-7; D unclear. Trimming shortened V by 0 bases and J by 5 bases, and 6 bases separated the two germline ends. Germline V gene data show CDR1 as SGHDT and CDR2 as YYEEEE. The CDR3 spans 12 residues. The chain's CDR3 is CASSLAMDEQYF. Here the CDR3 DNA reads TGTGCCAGCAGCTTGGCTATGGACGAGCAGTACTTC.

The rearrangement uses TRBV5-4 and TRBJ1-2; no reliable D call. Germline V lookup: CDR1 SGHNT, CDR2 YYREEE (reference sequence). The CDR3 contains 16 residues. V was clipped by 2 bases and J by 4 bases, with 18 bases between them. The CDR3 reads CASSLSRASGSYGYTF. The CDR3 region has the DNA TGTGCCAGCAGCTTATCCCGGGCTAGCGGGAGCTATGGCTACACCTTC.

V usage is TRBV25-1 and J usage is TRBJ2-3; 10 bases fit TRBD2. The CDR3 contains 15 residues. Germline V lookup: CDR1 MGHDK, CDR2 SYGVNS. The J segment lost 2 bases and the V segment lost 6 bases, leaving 5 bases of the junction unmatched. CDR3: CASSLGTSVTDTQYF. CDR3 sequence (DNA): TGTGCCAGCAGCCTGGGGACTAGCGTCACAGATACGCAGTATTTT.

Note on this clonotype: At one of its ends the junction is not consistent with the germline gene, which may arise from a read error. The chain joins TRBV29-1 to TRBJ1-2; no definite D call. The CDR3 runs to 12 residues. Germline-derived CDR1 and CDR2 are SQVTM and ANQGSEA. The CDR3 loop reads CSVEDKGDTGVF. Here the CDR3 DNA reads TGCAGCGTTGAGGATAAAGGCGACACCGGGGTCTTC.

V usage is TRBV6-5 and J usage is TRBJ1-5, with D possibly TRBD1 on 6 matching bases. Germline assignment: CDR1 MNHEY and CDR2 SVGAGI. CDR3 length: 14 amino acids. V dropped 6 bases and J dropped 3 bases, with 12 bases sitting between them. This CDR3 is CASSHRAVNQPQHF. As DNA, the CDR3 is TGTGCCAGCAGCCACAGGGCAGTCAATCAGCCCCAGCATTTT.

In this sample, this clonotype turned up many times. One end of the junction fails to match germline, which may point to a read error. The V gene is TRBV4-2, the J gene TRBJ2-5, with 8 positions matching TRBD1. The CDR3 extends over 15 amino acids. The germline V gene encodes CDR1 LGHNA and CDR2 YNFKEQ. The CDR3 loop is CASSQVFRGPETQYF. CDR3 DNA: TGCGCCAGCAGCCAAGTCTTCAGGGGGCCAGAGACCCAGTACTTC.